A selection of T cell receptor beta chains follows, all from one sample in a study of tumor and adjacent non-tumor tissue in lung cancer. One entry per CDR3 protein results from TCRdb running MiXCR on the multiplex PCR reads. The profile shows roughly 67,000 distinct CDR3 sequences, 76% of them singletons. The sequenced material came from distant non-tumor lung tissue. The receptor set was obtained from a man aged 60-69 years with non-small cell lung cancer. The CDR3 runs from the conserved cysteine through the conserved F or W. Clone size is stated in some rows and not others, as once, few, many or a class when expanded.

size: -
J: TRBJ2-1
V: TRBV12-3/TRBV12-4
CDR3: CGSSFPQRDHDEQLF

size: once
J: TRBJ2-1
V: TRBV29-1
CDR3: CSVDSQANIEQFF

size: -
J: TRBJ2-1
V: TRBV6-1
CDR3: CASSLDRGRIYNEQFF

size: -
J: TRBJ2-1
V: TRBV12-3/TRBV12-4
CDR3: CASSSPQREYNEQFF

size: -
J: TRBJ2-5
V: TRBV29-1
CDR3: CSVAGGLVEETQYF

size: many
J: TRBJ2-3
V: TRBV7-8
CDR3: CASSLDKGLAGADTQYF

size: -
J: TRBJ2-1
V: TRBV20-1
CDR3: CSTSNILAGATYNEQFF

size: few
J: TRBJ2-5
V: TRBV7-9
CDR3: CASSFSGVQETQYF

size: -
J: TRBJ1-1
V: TRBV5-1
CDR3: CASTPGQGALNTEAFF

size: many
J: TRBJ2-7
V: TRBV6-2/TRBV6-3
CDR3: CASSYTTSGSVGFGEQYF

size: -
J: TRBJ2-1
V: TRBV29-1
CDR3: CSTGTGDYNGQFF

size: -
J: TRBJ2-1
V: TRBV4-1
CDR3: CASSPRDMGNEQFF

size: -
J: TRBJ2-1
V: TRBV6-5
CDR3: CAARGGWNEQFF

size: many
J: TRBJ1-4
V: TRBV7-9
CDR3: CASSISGVANEKLFF

size: once
J: TRBJ2-7
V: TRBV29-1
CDR3: CSVMDRDRGSEQYF

size: many
J: TRBJ2-1
V: TRBV14
CDR3: CASSPRTGTSYNEQFF

size: -
J: TRBJ2-3
V: TRBV6-1
CDR3: CTSSELQGGTDMQYF

size: -
J: TRBJ2-7
V: TRBV4-2
CDR3: CASSHGNYGQYF

size: -
J: TRBJ1-1
V: TRBV20-1
CDR3: CSARGRDTEALF

size: -
J: TRBJ2-2
V: TRBV5-4
CDR3: CASSSWDRAPEKLFF

size: -
J: TRBJ2-1
V: TRBV28
CDR3: CVSSFGGMYNEQFF

size: once
J: TRBJ2-7
V: TRBV20-1
CDR3: CSARGQGQLTYEQHF

size: once
J: TRBJ2-5
V: TRBV28
CDR3: CASRPEPSGQETQYF

size: -
J: TRBJ1-1
V: TRBV6-5
CDR3: CASSSLQCQLLAFF

size: many
J: TRBJ2-1
V: TRBV5-5
CDR3: CASSLGVRAYNEQFF

size: -
J: TRBJ2-4
V: TRBV6-1
CDR3: CASNVEPKNIQYF

size: -
J: TRBJ2-7
V: TRBV2
CDR3: CTSTEAAVIQGYEQYF

size: -
J: TRBJ1-3
V: TRBV4-1
CDR3: CATSQEGLSGNTIYF

size: few
J: TRBJ1-6
V: TRBV4-2
CDR3: CASSRRAARSNSPLRF

size: few
J: TRBJ2-1
V: TRBV6-6
CDR3: CATRGRLDGDEQFF

size: many
J: TRBJ1-2
V: TRBV20-1
CDR3: CSARDSDLGRTNYGYTF

size: -
J: TRBJ2-5
V: TRBV13
CDR3: CASSLGLAGLGETQYF

size: few
J: TRBJ1-1
V: TRBV19
CDR3: CASSMSRGFGRENTEAFF

size: -
J: TRBJ2-5
V: TRBV12-3/TRBV12-4
CDR3: CDSSPSPHETQYF

size: -
J: TRBJ1-2
V: TRBV11-2
CDR3: CASSPGGFDFTF

size: -
J: TRBJ1-5
V: TRBV13
CDR3: CASNLGQNSNQPQHF

size: -
J: TRBJ2-5
V: TRBV29-1
CDR3: CSVETGVQEIRYF

size: few
J: TRBJ2-2
V: TRBV11-1
CDR3: CASSYSGTGELFF

size: -
J: TRBJ2-3
V: TRBV7-9
CDR3: CAGSFQPGDTQYF

size: -
J: TRBJ2-7
V: TRBV24-1
CDR3: CATGTCYEQYF

size: -
J: TRBJ1-1
V: TRBV12-3/TRBV12-4
CDR3: CTSSFTPGPWVNTEAFF

size: few
J: TRBJ2-7
V: TRBV7-8
CDR3: CASSLRQGPSYEQYF

size: -
J: TRBJ2-3
V: TRBV11-1
CDR3: CAGSPAIGFTDTQYF

size: few
J: TRBJ2-1
V: TRBV2
CDR3: CASSEWSSGSYNEQFF

size: -
J: TRBJ1-2
V: TRBV5-4
CDR3: CASRQDRSNYGYIF

size: many
J: TRBJ2-2
V: TRBV10-3
CDR3: CAISESRGSPGELFF

size: -
J: TRBJ2-3
V: TRBV11-3
CDR3: CASSPGSVGADTQYF

size: -
J: TRBJ2-5
V: TRBV5-6
CDR3: CASSLGGTDRMRAQYF

size: -
J: TRBJ2-3
V: TRBV13
CDR3: CASILARQNTDTQFF

size: -
J: TRBJ2-7
V: TRBV11-1
CDR3: CDSSSNIYGEQYF

size: -
J: TRBJ1-1
V: TRBV6-5
CDR3: CASSYYLGAMNTEDFF

size: -
J: TRBJ2-4
V: TRBV6-1
CDR3: CASSHIVLTKNIQYF

size: -
J: -
V: TRBV10-2
CDR3: CASYDEGGEPSQPQYF